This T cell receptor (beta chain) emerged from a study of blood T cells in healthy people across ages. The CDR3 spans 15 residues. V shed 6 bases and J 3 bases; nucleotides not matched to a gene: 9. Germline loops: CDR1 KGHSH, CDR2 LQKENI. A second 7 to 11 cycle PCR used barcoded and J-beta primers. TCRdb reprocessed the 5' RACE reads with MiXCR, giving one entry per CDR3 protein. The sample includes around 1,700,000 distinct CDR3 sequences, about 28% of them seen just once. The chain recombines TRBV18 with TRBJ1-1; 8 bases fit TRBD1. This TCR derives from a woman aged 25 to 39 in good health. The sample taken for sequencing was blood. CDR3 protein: CASSLTGGQDTEAFF. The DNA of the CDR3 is TGTGCCAGCTCCCTTACGGGGGGACAGGACACTGAAGCTTTCTTT.